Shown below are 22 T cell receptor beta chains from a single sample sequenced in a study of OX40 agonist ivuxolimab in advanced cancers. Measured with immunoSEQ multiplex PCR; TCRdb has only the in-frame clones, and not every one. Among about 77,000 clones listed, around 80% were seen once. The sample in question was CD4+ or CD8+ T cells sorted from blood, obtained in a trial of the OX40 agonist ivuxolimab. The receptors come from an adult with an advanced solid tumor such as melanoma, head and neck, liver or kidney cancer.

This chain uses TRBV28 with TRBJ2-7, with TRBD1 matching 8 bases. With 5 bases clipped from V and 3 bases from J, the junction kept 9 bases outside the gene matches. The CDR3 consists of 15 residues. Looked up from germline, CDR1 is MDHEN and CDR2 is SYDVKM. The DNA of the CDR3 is TGTGCCAGCAGTCCGACAGGGGTGGAGTACTACGAGCAGTACTTC. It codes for CASSPTGVEYYEQYF.

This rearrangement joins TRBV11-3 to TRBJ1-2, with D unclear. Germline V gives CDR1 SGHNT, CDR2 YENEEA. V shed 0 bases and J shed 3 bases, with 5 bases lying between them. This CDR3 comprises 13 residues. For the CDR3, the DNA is TGTGCCAGCAGCTTAGACACGCACTATGGCTACACCTTC. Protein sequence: CASSLDTHYGYTF.

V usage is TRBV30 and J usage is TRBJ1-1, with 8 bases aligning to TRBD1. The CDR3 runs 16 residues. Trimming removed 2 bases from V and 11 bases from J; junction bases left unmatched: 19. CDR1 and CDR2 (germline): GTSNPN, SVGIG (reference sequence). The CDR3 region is CAWSRRGQANQIRAFF. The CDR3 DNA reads TGTGCCTGGAGTCGGAGGGGACAGGCAAATCAAATTCGGGCTTTCTTT.

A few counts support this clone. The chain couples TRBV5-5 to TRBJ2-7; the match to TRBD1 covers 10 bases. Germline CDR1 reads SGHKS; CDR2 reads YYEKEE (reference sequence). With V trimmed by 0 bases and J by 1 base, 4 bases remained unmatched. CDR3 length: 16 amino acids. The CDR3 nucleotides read TGTGCCAGCAGCTTGGATGTGGGACAGGGGTCCTACGAGCAGTACTTC. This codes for CASSLDVGQGSYEQYF.

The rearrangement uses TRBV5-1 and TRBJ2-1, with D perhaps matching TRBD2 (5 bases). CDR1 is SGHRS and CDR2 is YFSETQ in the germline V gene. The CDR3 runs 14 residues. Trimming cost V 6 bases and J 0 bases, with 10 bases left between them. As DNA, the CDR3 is TGCGCCAGCACCCCGGGATACTCCTACAATGAGCAGTTCTTC. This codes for CASTPGYSYNEQFF.

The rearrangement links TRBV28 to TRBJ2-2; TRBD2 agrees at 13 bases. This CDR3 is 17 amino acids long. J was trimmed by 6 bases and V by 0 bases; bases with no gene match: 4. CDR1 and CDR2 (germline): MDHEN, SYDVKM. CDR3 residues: CASSLWELAGGPGELFF. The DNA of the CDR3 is TGTGCCAGCAGTTTATGGGAACTAGCGGGGGGGCCCGGGGAGCTGTTTTTT.

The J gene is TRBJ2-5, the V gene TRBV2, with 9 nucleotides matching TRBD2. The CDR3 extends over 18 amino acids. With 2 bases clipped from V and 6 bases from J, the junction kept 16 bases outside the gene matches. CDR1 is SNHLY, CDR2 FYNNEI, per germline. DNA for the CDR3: TGTGCCAGCAGTGAATGGTCCAGCGGGGGGCCTCGGCAACAGACCCAGTACTTC. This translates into CASSEWSSGGPRQQTQYF.

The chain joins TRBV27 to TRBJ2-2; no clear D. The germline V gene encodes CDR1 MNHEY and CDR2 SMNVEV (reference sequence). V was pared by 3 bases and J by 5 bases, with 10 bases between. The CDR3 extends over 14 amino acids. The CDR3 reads CASSFTLLTGELFF. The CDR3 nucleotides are TGTGCCAGCAGTTTTACACTTCTAACCGGGGAGCTGTTTTTT.

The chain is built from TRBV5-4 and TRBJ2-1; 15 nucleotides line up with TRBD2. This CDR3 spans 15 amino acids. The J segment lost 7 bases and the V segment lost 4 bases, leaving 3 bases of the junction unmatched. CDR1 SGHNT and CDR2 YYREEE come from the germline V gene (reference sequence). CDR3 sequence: CASSGGLAGGNEQFF. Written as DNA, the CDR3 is TGTGCCAGCAGCGGGGGACTAGCGGGAGGTAATGAGCAGTTCTTC.

CDR3 amino acids: CASSPRVGTAGNTIYF. The CDR3 bases are TGCGCCAGCAGCCCTCGAGTAGGGACAGCCGGAAACACCATATATTTT. The chain has TRBV5-1 and TRBJ1-3, with 7 bases lining up with TRBD1. The germline CDR1 and CDR2 sequences are SGHRS and YFSETQ. There are 16 residues in the CDR3. V trimming: 4 bases; J trimming: 4 bases; junction bases outside the gene matches: 11.

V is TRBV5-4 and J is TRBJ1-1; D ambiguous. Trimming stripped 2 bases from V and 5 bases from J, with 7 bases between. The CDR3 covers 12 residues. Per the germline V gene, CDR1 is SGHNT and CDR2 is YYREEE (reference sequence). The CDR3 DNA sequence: TGTGCCAGCAGCTTTAGTGGGACTGAAGCTTTCTTT. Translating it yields CASSFSGTEAFF.

CDR3 sequence (DNA): TGTGCCAGCAGCGCCCTCCGGGACAGGGGGCGACGAACCGGGGAGCTGTTTTTT. It encodes CASSALRDRGRRTGELFF. The chain joins TRBV7-9 to TRBJ2-2; 12 positions match TRBD1. The CDR3 is 18 amino acids. J was trimmed by 5 bases and V by 5 bases; bases with no gene match: 12. The germline CDR1 and CDR2 sequences are SEHNR and FQNEAQ (reference sequence).

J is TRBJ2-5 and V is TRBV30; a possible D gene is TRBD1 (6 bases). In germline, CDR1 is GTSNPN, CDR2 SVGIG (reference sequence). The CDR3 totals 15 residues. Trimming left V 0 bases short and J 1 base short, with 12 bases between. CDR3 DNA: TGTGCCTGGAGTGTCTCGGGACACACCCAAGAGACCCAGTACTTC. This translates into CAWSVSGHTQETQYF.

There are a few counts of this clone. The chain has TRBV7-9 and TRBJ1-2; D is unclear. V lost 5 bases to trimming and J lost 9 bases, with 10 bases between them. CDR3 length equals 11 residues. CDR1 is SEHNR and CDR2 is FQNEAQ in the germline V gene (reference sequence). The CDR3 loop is CASSREGRYTF. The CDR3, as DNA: TGTGCCAGCAGCCGAGAGGGCCGCTACACCTTC.

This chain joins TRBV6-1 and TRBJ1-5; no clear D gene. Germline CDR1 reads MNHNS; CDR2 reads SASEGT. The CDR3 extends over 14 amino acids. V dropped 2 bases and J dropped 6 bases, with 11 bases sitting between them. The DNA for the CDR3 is TGTGCCAGCAGTGAAAATGTGAGGTTTCAGCCCCAGCATTTT. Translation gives CASSENVRFQPQHF.

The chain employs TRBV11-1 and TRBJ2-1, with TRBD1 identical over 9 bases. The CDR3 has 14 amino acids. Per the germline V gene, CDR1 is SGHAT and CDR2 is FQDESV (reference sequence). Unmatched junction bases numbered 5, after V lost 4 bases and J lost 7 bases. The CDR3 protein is CASSSDRGRNEQFF. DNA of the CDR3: TGTGCCAGCAGCTCTGACAGGGGGAGGAATGAGCAGTTCTTC.

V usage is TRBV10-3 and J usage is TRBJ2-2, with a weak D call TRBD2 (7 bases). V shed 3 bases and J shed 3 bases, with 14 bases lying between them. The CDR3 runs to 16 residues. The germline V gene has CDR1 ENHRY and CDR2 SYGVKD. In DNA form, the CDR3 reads TGTGCCATCAGTGACCCGGGGGGCAGGGACACCGGGGAGCTGTTTTTT. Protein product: CAISDPGGRDTGELFF.

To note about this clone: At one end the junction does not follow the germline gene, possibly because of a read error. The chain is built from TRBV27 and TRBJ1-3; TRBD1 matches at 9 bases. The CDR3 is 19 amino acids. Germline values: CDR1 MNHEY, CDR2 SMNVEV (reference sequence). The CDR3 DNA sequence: TGTGCCAGCAGTATATCCGGGACAGGGTCTGGTCTAACTGGAAACACCATATATTTT. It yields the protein CASSISGTGSGLTGNTIYF.

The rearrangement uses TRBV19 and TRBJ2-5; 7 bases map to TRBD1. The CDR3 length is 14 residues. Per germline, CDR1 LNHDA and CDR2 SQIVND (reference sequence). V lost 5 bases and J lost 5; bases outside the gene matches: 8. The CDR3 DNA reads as TGTGCCAGTAGTTCGAGGGGGCGCGGGGAGACCCAGTACTTC. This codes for CASSSRGRGETQYF.

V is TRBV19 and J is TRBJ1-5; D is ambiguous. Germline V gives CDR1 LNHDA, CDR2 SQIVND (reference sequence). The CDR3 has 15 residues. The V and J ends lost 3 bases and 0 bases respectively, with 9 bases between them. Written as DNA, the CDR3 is TGTGCCAGTAGTATCCGTGCATATAGCAATCAGCCCCAGCATTTT. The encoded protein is CASSIRAYSNQPQHF.

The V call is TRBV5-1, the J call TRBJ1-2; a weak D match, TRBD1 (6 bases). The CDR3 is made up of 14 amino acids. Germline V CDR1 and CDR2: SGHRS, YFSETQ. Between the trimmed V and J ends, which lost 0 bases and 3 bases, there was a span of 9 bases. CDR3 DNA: TGCGCCAGCAGCTTGGCAGGGGATGACTATGGCTACACCTTC. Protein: CASSLAGDDYGYTF. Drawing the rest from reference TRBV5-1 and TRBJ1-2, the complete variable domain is KAGVTQTPRYLIKTRGQQVTLSCSPISGHRSVSWYQQTPGQGLQFLFEYFSETQRNKGNFPGRFSGRQFSNSRSEMNVSTLELGDSALYLCASSLAGDDYGYTFGSGTRLTVV.

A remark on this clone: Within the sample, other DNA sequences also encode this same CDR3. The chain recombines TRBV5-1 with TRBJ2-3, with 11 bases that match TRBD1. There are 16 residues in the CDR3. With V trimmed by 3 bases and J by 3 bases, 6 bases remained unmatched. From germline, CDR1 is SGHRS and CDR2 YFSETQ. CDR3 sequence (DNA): TGCGCCAGCAGCTCCGGACAGGGGGCTAGAACAGATACGCAGTATTTT. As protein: CASSSGQGARTDTQYF.